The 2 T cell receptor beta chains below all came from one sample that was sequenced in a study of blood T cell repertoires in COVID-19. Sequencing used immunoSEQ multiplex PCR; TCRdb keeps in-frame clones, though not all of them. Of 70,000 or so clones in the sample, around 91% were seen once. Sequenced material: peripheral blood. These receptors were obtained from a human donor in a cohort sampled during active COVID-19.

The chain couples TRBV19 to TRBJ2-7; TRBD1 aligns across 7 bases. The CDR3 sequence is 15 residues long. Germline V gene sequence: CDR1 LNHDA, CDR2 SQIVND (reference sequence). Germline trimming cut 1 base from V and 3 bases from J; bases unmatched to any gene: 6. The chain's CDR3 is CASSIGTGNYYEQYF. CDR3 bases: TGTGCCAGTAGTATAGGGACAGGCAACTACTACGAGCAGTACTTC.

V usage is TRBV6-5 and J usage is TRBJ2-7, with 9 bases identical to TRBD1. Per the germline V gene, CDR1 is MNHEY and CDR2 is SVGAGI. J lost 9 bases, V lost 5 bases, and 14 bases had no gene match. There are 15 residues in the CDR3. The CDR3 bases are TGTGCCAGCAGTAAATCCCGGGACAGGGCAGGTTCGCAGTACTTC. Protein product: CASSKSRDRAGSQYF.